Below are 19 T cell receptor beta chains sequenced from a single sample in a study of T cells after yellow fever vaccination. Each CDR3 protein is one row after TCRdb ran MiXCR on the 5' RACE reads. The profile shows some 670,000 distinct CDR3 sequences, around 12% of them singletons. The sequences come from PBMCs, collected on the day of the yellow fever booster vaccination. The receptors here all came from a man aged 25-45 years who received the YFV17D yellow fever vaccine.

This clonotype has only a few counts. V gene TRBV20-1 combines with J gene TRBJ1-2, with no clear D. Germline V gene lookup returns CDR1 DFQATT and CDR2 SNEGSKA (reference sequence). This CDR3 has 16 residues. Trimming pared 1 base from V and 1 base from J, leaving 16 bases between. Written as DNA, the CDR3 is TGCAGTGCTAGAGTGCTCGGAAACCCGAATAACTATGGCTACACCTTC. This translates into CSARVLGNPNNYGYTF.

The rearrangement joins TRBV7-2 to TRBJ2-7; D gene ambiguous. CDR3 length: 13 residues. The germline CDR1 and CDR2 sequences are SGHTA and FQGNSA. Trimming took 3 bases from V and 3 from J, leaving 9 bases between them. The CDR3 DNA follows: TGTGCCAGCAGCTTGGCACAGATCTACGAGCAGTACTTC. It encodes CASSLAQIYEQYF.

This chain uses TRBV29-1 with TRBJ2-7; TRBD2 agrees at 9 bases. V lost 6 bases to trimming and J lost 5 bases; unmatched junction nucleotides: 14. This CDR3 is built from 15 residues. Germline V lookup: CDR1 SQVTM, CDR2 ANQGSEA. CDR3 amino acids: CSVGGWREGPHEQYF. CDR3 nucleotide sequence: TGCAGCGTCGGGGGTTGGCGGGAGGGCCCTCACGAGCAGTACTTC.

This chain uses TRBV3-1 with TRBJ1-1; a weak D match, TRBD1 (5 bases). Germline CDR1 LGHDT, CDR2 YNNKEL (reference sequence). This CDR3 is 15 amino acids long. Trimming took 5 bases from V and 4 from J, leaving 17 bases between them. DNA for the CDR3: TGTGCCAGCAGCTGGGGGACCGAGCTCGGCACTGAAGCTTTCTTT. The encoded protein is CASSWGTELGTEAFF. Combining the CDR3 with reference TRBV3-1 and TRBJ1-1 gives the whole variable domain DTAVSQTPKYLVTQMGNDKSIKCEQNLGHDTMYWYKQDSKKFLKIMFSYNNKELIINETVPNRFSPKSPDKAHLNLHINSLELGDSAVYFCASSWGTELGTEAFFGQGTRLTVV.

This clonotype was counted between two and nine times. V usage is TRBV27 and J usage is TRBJ2-2; 10 bases map to TRBD1. CDR1 is MNHEY and CDR2 is SMNVEV in the germline V gene (reference sequence). V trimming: 3 bases; J trimming: 5 bases; junction bases outside the gene matches: 12. This CDR3 has 18 residues. The CDR3 DNA reads as TGTGCCAGCAGTTTCGCGAGTTGGGGACAGGGGCGTACCGGGGAGCTGTTTTTT. Translated, it gives CASSFASWGQGRTGELFF.

V gene TRBV4-3 combines with J gene TRBJ2-3, with 11 bases lining up with TRBD1. The V gene end was trimmed by 0 bases and the J gene end by 4 bases; junction bases not matched to a gene: 9. The CDR3 extends over 18 amino acids. Germline lookup yields CDR1 LGHNA and CDR2 YSLEER. CDR3: CASSQDEPGQGVADTQYF. In DNA, the CDR3 is TGCGCCAGCAGCCAAGATGAGCCGGGACAGGGGGTTGCAGATACGCAGTATTTT.

This clonotype showed up just a few times. CDR3 region: CASRRAGLPGHEQFF. In DNA, the CDR3 is TGTGCCAGCAGACGCGCGGGACTGCCGGGGCATGAGCAGTTCTTC. The chain recombines TRBV14 with TRBJ2-1; D is perhaps TRBD2 (6 bases). Germline V lookup: CDR1 SGHDN, CDR2 FVKESK. The CDR3 consists of 15 residues. Trimming took 6 bases from V and 8 from J, leaving 20 bases between them.

This clonotype was counted between two and nine times. The chain has TRBV29-1 and TRBJ2-2; D remains unclear. The CDR3 is 12 residues long. Germline CDR1 is SQVTM and CDR2 is ANQGSEA. Trimming removed 4 bases at V and 4 bases at J, with 7 bases between. CDR3 DNA: TGCAGCGTTGTAGGGTTCACCGGGGAGCTGTTTTTT. Amino acids: CSVVGFTGELFF.

This clonotype was observed a few times. The chain is built from TRBV5-6 and TRBJ2-1; 15 positions agree with TRBD2. The CDR3 is made up of 17 amino acids. Looked up from germline, CDR1 is SGHDT and CDR2 is YYEEEE. V trimming: 4 bases; J trimming: 8 bases; junction bases outside the gene matches: 10. In DNA, the CDR3 is TGTGCCAGCAGCCCAAGGACTAGCGGGAGGGCCGTGGATGAGCAGTTCTTC. Protein: CASSPRTSGRAVDEQFF.

The chain carries TRBV7-2 and TRBJ2-7; 7 positions agree with TRBD2. Germline V CDR1 and CDR2: SGHTA, FQGNSA. J was trimmed by 6 bases and V by 4 bases; bases with no gene match: 6. The CDR3 is 13 residues long. The CDR3: CASSSPTSSEQYF. The CDR3 nucleotides are TGTGCCAGCAGCTCCCCGACTAGCAGCGAGCAGTACTTC.

V is TRBV7-2 and J is TRBJ2-1; D gene unclear. Looked up from germline, CDR1 is SGHTA and CDR2 is FQGNSA. V shed 3 bases and J shed 0 bases, with 12 bases lying between them. CDR3 length: 16 amino acids. The CDR3 DNA reads as TGTGCCAGCAGCTTGGTTGGGAACCCCTCCTACAATGAGCAGTTCTTC. This translates into CASSLVGNPSYNEQFF.

This clonotype has just a few counts. CDR3 sequence reads: CASSTGQGVDEQYF. The DNA for the CDR3 is TGTGCCAGCAGTACCGGACAGGGGGTCGACGAGCAGTACTTC. The chain recombines TRBV6-1 with TRBJ2-7, with 10 bases fitting TRBD1. The V gene's germline CDR1 is MNHNS and CDR2 SASEGT. V lost 5 bases to trimming and J lost 5 bases; unmatched junction nucleotides: 6. The CDR3 has 14 residues.

V is TRBV12-3 or TRBV12-4 and J is TRBJ1-1; TRBD1 agrees at 10 bases. V was pared by 8 bases and J by 0 bases, with 12 bases of the junction left unmatched. The CDR3 runs 17 residues. The CDR3 region has the DNA TGTGCCAGCGGGACTCCGGGACAGGGGTCCTTGAACACTGAAGCTTTCTTT. Encoded protein: CASGTPGQGSLNTEAFF.

V gene TRBV10-3 combines with J gene TRBJ2-1; 9 positions match TRBD1. V shed 8 bases and J 5 bases; nucleotides not matched to a gene: 1. The CDR3 has 12 amino acids. Germline loops: CDR1 ENHRY, CDR2 SYGVKD. Here the CDR3 DNA reads TGTGCCATCGGGACAGGGAACAATGAGCAGTTCTTC. Its translation is CAIGTGNNEQFF.

At least ten counts were recorded for this clonotype. This chain connects TRBV10-3 to TRBJ2-5; 8 bases agree with TRBD1. From germline, CDR1 is ENHRY and CDR2 SYGVKD. The CDR3 runs to 15 residues. V lost 0 bases and J lost 4; bases outside the gene matches: 4. In DNA form, the CDR3 reads TGTGCCATCAGTGAGTCTGGACAGGGAGGAGAGACCCAGTACTTC. Translation gives CAISESGQGGETQYF.

The chain carries TRBV7-8 and TRBJ1-2; 7 bases are a match to TRBD1. The CDR3 totals 15 residues. Looked up from germline, CDR1 is SGHVS and CDR2 is FQNEAQ. The junction had 6 bases not matched to a gene; V was cut back by 1 base and J by 4 bases. Here the CDR3 reads CASSLEGGRGYGYTF. In DNA form, the CDR3 reads TGTGCCAGCAGCTTAGAAGGGGGCCGAGGCTATGGCTACACCTTC.

The chain joins TRBV11-2 to TRBJ2-7; 10 nucleotides line up with TRBD2. There are 16 residues in the CDR3. The V gene end was trimmed by 4 bases and the J gene end by 4 bases; junction bases not matched to a gene: 10. Germline values: CDR1 SGHAT, CDR2 FQNNGV. The CDR3 protein is CASSSRLAGGVYEQYF. DNA of the CDR3: TGTGCCAGCAGCTCCAGACTAGCGGGCGGAGTATACGAGCAGTACTTC.

V gene TRBV6-2 or TRBV6-3 combines with J gene TRBJ1-5; D is possibly TRBD1 (6 bases). The V and J ends lost 4 bases and 1 base respectively, with 11 bases between them. The CDR3 spans 15 residues. Germline V gene lookup returns CDR1 MNHEY and CDR2 SVGEGT. CDR3 protein: CASSWGAGSNQPQHF. The DNA for the CDR3 is TGTGCCAGCAGTTGGGGGGCCGGAAGCAATCAGCCCCAGCATTTT.

CDR3 sequence (DNA): TGTGCCAGCAGTTACGTGCAGACTAGCAATCAGCCCCAGCATTTT. It yields the protein CASSYVQTSNQPQHF. This chain joins TRBV6-2 or TRBV6-3 and TRBJ1-5, with D unresolved. V gave up 2 bases and J gave up 0 bases, with 8 bases separating them. This CDR3 is built from 15 residues. Germline CDR1 MNHEY, CDR2 SVGEGT.